The present T cell receptor beta chain was sequenced within a study of shared clonotypes between healthy human individuals (TCRdb year 2020). Study-wide context: Two women and a few men aged 18 to 49 years were included in the cohort. For each donor, CD4 naive and CD4 memory were each given three plates, CD8 naive was given two plates, and CD8 memory was given one plate. The study deeply sequenced blood TCR repertoires of about 5 healthy adults to estimate repertoire size and the extent of clonotype sharing between individuals. To increase sequencing depth and limit assay-specific biases, different laboratories used diverse techniques to prepare libraries and sequence TCR repertoires. Per donor, leukapheresis produced somewhere between about 0.8 and 9 billion PBMCs. Beyond this particular receptor, the publication reports: Compared with non-shared clonotypes, clonotypes shared by all four sorted-subset donors had higher generation probabilities. Naive subsets generally had larger estimated clonotype richness than memory subsets. Because the study included only a small number of donors, the genetic and exposure-history diversity represented was limited. Approximately 5% of naive CD4, roughly 3.6% of naive CD8, roughly 2.4% of memory CD4, and about 0.4% of memory CD8 clonotypes were shared across four donors. Pairwise subsampling indicated that sequencing depth was expected to affect the degree of clonotype sharing among donors. Incomplete sequencing was indicated by rarefaction of sorted-subset datasets, despite the large sequencing depth. Sampling was restricted to blood, and TCR repertoires in tissues likely differ from the TCR repertoires found in blood.

With respect to this clone: There is no known antigen for this receptor. Per-base quality was not reported, and no clone a single base away is much larger than it.

Using the deep immunoSEQ assay, TCR CDR3 regions were amplified from genomic DNA by multiplex PCR. Extracted genomic DNA from each cell subset was spread evenly across all wells of several immunoSEQ 96-well plates, with each plate serving as a replicate. For sorted subsets, roughly 200 ng of genomic DNA, equivalent to 30,000 or so T cell genomes, went into each replicate PCR. Purified libraries were measured with a Qubit 3.0 fluorometer, size-checked on a Bioanalyzer 2100, and measured again with the KAPA Library Quantification kit. Every immunoSEQ 96-well plate was sequenced on a separate single-read 150-cycle Illumina NextSeq 550 flow cell. Regarding the original processing steps: Because only junctional sequences without quality scores were contained in the immunoSEQ output, filtering matching that applied to full-length reads could not be performed. To assign V/J genes and CDR3, sequences were annotated against IMGT germline references using PyIR, a Python wrapper for IgBLAST v1.9. Reads with weak V/J assignments (E-value above 1e-6), missing CDR3, stop codons, out-of-frame junctions, or ambiguous translated residues were removed. V3J clonotypes were defined as sequences sharing an identical inferred V gene, J gene, and CDR3 amino acid sequence. Percentage overlap between repertoires was computed as shared unique clonotypes divided by the size of the smaller repertoire. Richness of each repertoire was evaluated using RTK rarefaction, the Chao1 estimator, and Recon v2.1 estimates of unobserved clonotypes. For all TCRbeta clonotypes obtained by the gDNA method from four donors, generation probabilities were computed with OLGA. This is the immuneACCESS table as TCRdb keeps it, with only in-frame sequences that have V and J called. A part of the clones is gone; compared with another copy, unresolved V genes explain less than half, and the rest is unexplained. D and trimming come from the DNA, and the V and J calls and clone size come from that table. Recorded for this sample are fewer than 200,000 clones; approximately 95% of them occurred a single time. The ten largest make up more than 0.06% of the sample.

The junction shows trimming of 3 bases on V and 5 bases on J, plus 17 bases between the germline ends. Its CDR3 holds 15 amino acids, cysteine through phenylalanine. Only CDR3 DNA is held: 45 bases, read in frame from base 1. Taken from the germline V gene, the CDR1 and CDR2 loops are SGHRS and YFSETQ. The donors were healthy, HIV-negative adults with no recently reported acute infections or vaccinations. Every donor was a Caucasian adult living in Nashville, Tennessee, USA. Magnetic negative selection was used to enrich CD4+ T cells, after which naive cells were positively selected on CD45RA and the negative fraction became the memory subset. After blood collection by leukapheresis, PBMCs were isolated using Ficoll-Histopaque density gradient centrifugation and then cryopreserved in the vapor phase of liquid nitrogen. Purity and quantity of every magnetically sorted T cell population were checked by analytical flow cytometry. Genomic DNA was isolated from every sorted fraction and measured by UV absorbance on a Nanodrop 2000c.

Here the chain combines TRBV5-1 and TRBJ1-2, with TRBD1 perhaps the D gene, on 6 matching bases. The clonotype was recovered from a woman in her 30s in good health. Specimen: naive CD4+ T cells sorted from blood. Sample cell subset or site, as interpreted from the label and publication: CD45RA+ positively selected. The bases are TGCGCCAGCAGCTGGAGGGGGGAGACGATTTATGGCTACACCTTC. Translation gives CASSWRGETIYGYTF.